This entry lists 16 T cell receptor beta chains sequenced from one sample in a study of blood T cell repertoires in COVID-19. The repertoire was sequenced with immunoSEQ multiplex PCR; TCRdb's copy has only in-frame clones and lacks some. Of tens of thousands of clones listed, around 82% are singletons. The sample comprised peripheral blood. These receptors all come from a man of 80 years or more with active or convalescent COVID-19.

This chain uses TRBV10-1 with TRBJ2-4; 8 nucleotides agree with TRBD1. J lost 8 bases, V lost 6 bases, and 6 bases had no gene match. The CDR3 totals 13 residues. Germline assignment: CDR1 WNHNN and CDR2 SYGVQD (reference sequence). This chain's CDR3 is CASSQDRADIQYF. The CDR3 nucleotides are TGCGCCAGCAGCCAGGACAGGGCGGACATTCAGTACTTC.

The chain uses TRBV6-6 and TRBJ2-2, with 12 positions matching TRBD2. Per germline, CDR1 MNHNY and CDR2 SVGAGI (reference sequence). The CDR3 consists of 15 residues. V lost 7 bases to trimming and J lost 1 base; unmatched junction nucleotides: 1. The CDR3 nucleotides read TGTGCCAGCACGACTAGCGGGGGGAACACCGGGGAGCTGTTTTTT. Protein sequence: CASTTSGGNTGELFF.

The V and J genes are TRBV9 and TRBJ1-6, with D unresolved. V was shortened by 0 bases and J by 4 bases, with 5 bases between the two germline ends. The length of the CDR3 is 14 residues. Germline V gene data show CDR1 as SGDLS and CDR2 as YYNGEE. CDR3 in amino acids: CASSVDQYNSPLHF. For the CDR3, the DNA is TGTGCCAGCAGCGTAGACCAGTATAATTCACCCCTCCACTTT.

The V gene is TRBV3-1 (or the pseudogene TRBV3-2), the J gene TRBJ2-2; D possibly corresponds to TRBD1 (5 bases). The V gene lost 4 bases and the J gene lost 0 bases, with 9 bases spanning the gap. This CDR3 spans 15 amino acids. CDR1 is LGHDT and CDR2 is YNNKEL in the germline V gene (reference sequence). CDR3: CASSLTATNTGELFF. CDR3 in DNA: TGTGCCAGCAGCCTGACAGCGACGAACACCGGGGAGCTGTTTTTT.

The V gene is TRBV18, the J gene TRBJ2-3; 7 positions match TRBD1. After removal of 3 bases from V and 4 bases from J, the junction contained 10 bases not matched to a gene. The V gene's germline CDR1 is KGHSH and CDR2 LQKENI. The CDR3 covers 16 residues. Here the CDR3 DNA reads TGTGCCAGCTCACCCGCTAAGACAGGGCTCGCAGATACGCAGTATTTT. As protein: CASSPAKTGLADTQYF. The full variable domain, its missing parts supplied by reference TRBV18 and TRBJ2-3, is NAGVMQNPRHLVRRRGQEARLRCSPMKGHSHVYWYRQLPEEGLKFMVYLQKENIIDESGMPKERFSAEFPKEGPSILRIQQVVRGDSAAYFCASSPAKTGLADTQYFGPGTRLTVL.

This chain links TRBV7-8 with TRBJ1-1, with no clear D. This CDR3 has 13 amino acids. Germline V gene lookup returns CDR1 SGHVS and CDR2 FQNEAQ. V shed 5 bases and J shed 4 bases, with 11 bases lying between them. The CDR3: CASSLRLGTEAFF. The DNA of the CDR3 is TGTGCCAGCAGCCTGAGGTTAGGCACTGAAGCTTTCTTT.

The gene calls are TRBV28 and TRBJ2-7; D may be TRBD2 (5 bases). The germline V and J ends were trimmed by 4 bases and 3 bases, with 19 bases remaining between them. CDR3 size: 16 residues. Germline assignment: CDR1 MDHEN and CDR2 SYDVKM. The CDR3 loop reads CASSSPPWAGNYEQYF. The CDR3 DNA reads TGTGCCAGCAGTTCTCCCCCGTGGGCGGGTAACTACGAGCAGTACTTC.

The CDR3 region has the DNA TGTGCCAGCAGCGCCCGACAGGGGGCGGAGGTTGGCTACACCTTC. Encoded protein: CASSARQGAEVGYTF. The chain couples TRBV9 to TRBJ1-2; 10 positions match TRBD1. Germline V gene lookup returns CDR1 SGDLS and CDR2 YYNGEE. The CDR3 is made up of 15 amino acids. The ends lost 3 bases at V and 7 bases at J; junction bases unmatched: 9.

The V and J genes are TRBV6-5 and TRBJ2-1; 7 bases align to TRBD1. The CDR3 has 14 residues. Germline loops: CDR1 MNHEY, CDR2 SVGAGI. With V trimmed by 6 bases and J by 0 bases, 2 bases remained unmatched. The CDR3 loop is CASSRGFSYNEQFF. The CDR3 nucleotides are TGTGCCAGCAGCAGGGGGTTCTCCTACAATGAGCAGTTCTTC.

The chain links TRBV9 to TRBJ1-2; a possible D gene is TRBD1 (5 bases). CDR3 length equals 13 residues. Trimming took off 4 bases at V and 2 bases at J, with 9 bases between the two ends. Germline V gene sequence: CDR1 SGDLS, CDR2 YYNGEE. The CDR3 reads CASSSGYNYGYTF. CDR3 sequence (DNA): TGTGCCAGCAGCTCAGGGTACAACTATGGCTACACCTTC.

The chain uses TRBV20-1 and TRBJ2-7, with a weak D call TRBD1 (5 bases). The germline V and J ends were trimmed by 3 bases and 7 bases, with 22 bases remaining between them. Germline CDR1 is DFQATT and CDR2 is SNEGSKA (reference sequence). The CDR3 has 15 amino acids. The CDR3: CSASYPQSFRGEQYF. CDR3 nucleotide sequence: TGCAGTGCTAGTTACCCCCAATCCTTTAGGGGAGAGCAGTACTTC.

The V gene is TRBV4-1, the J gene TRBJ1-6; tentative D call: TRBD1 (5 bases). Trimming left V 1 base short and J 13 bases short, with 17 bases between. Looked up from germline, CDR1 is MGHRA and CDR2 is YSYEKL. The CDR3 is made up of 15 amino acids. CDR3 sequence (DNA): TGCGCCAGCAGCCAAGCGGACACGGCCGTGGTTCCCCTCCACTTT. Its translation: CASSQADTAVVPLHF.

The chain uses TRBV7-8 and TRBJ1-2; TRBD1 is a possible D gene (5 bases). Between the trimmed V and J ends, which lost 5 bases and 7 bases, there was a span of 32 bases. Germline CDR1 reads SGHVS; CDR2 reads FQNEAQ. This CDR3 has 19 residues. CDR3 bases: TGTGCCAGCAGCCCACTAACGGTGGTTGTAGGGTCAGGGCTTGGTGGCTACACCTTC. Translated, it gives CASSPLTVVVGSGLGGYTF.

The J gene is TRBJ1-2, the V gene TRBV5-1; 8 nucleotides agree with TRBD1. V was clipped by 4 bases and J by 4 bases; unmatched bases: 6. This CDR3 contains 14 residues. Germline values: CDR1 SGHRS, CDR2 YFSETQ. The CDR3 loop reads CASSPGQVSYGYTF. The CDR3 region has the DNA TGCGCCAGCAGCCCGGGACAGGTATCCTATGGCTACACCTTC.

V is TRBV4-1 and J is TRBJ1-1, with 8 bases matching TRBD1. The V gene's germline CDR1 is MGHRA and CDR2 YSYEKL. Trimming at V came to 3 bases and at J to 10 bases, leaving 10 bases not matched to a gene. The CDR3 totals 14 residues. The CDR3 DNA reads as TGCGCCAGCAGCCAGGCCCTTGACAGGGGTGGAGCTTTCTTT. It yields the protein CASSQALDRGGAFF.

The CDR3 reads CASSLKSGIAQYF. DNA for the CDR3: TGCGCCAGCAGCTTGAAAAGCGGGATAGCGCAGTACTTC. The rearrangement links TRBV5-1 to TRBJ2-7, with 7 bases fitting TRBD2. CDR3 size: 13 residues. The junction had 7 bases not matched to a gene; V was cut back by 1 base and J by 9 bases. Germline V gives CDR1 SGHRS, CDR2 YFSETQ.